The 21 T cell receptor beta chains below all came from one sample that was sequenced in a study of regulatory T cells in long-lasting Graves disease. Relying on iRepertoire HTBI primers and Arm-PCR of CDR3 regions, the team built TCR beta libraries. TCRdb analysed the multiplex PCR reads with MiXCR anew, one entry per CDR3 protein. The table records 680,000 or so distinct CDR3 sequences, roughly 15% of them present only once. Time point defined: newly diagnosed GD, antithyroid drugs for less than 3 months. RNA extracted from PBMCs served as the sequencing template. These data were likewise used in another study, on T cells in Graves' hyperthyroidism and ophthalmopathy.

The material was peripheral blood mononuclear cells (PBMCs), obtained at new diagnosis, from a patient treated with antithyroid drugs. The receptors were sampled from a woman aged 25-40 years with Graves disease.

This clonotype was counted between two and nine times. The chain carries TRBV20-1 and TRBJ1-6; 9 bases map to TRBD1. V lost 6 bases and J lost 14; bases outside the gene matches: 14. Germline assignment: CDR1 DFQATT and CDR2 SNEGSKA (reference sequence). The CDR3 sequence is 14 residues long. The DNA of the CDR3 is TGCAGTGCCCCCCCGGGACAGGGTATTTCGACCCTCCACTTT. Translated: CSAPPGQGISTLHF.

As DNA, the CDR3 is TGTGCCAGTAGTACCCAGAATCAGCCCCAGCATTTT. Encoded protein: CASSTQNQPQHF. The chain combines TRBV19 with TRBJ1-5; D not resolved. The CDR3 is made up of 12 amino acids. Trimming left V 4 bases short and J 4 bases short, with 5 bases between. Germline CDR1 is LNHDA and CDR2 is SQIVND (reference sequence).

V gene TRBV10-3 combines with J gene TRBJ1-1, with TRBD1 identical over 7 bases. The germline gives CDR1 ENHRY, CDR2 SYGVKD. CDR3 size: 11 residues. V shed 6 bases and J 6 bases; nucleotides not matched to a gene: 1. The CDR3 reads CAIRGGAEAFF. The CDR3 nucleotides are TGTGCCATCAGAGGGGGCGCTGAAGCTTTCTTT.

This clonotype was detected ten times or more. The rearrangement joins TRBV6-5 to TRBJ1-4; no clear D gene. The CDR3 length is 17 residues. The germline CDR1 and CDR2 sequences are MNHEY and SVGAGI. V was shortened by 0 bases and J by 0 bases, with 11 bases between the two germline ends. The CDR3 sequence: CASSYSIVSATNEKLFF. The DNA for the CDR3 is TGTGCCAGCAGTTACTCGATAGTCTCCGCAACTAATGAAAAACTGTTTTTT.

This clonotype was counted many times. This chain's CDR3 is CASSLGQRHSSDEQFF. The CDR3 DNA reads as TGTGCCAGCAGCTTAGGGCAGCGTCACAGCAGCGATGAGCAGTTCTTC. The chain uses TRBV11-3 and TRBJ2-1, with D unresolved. Germline-derived CDR1 and CDR2 are SGHNT and YENEEA. Trimming took 1 base from V and 8 from J, leaving 18 bases between them. The CDR3 covers 16 residues.

The J gene is TRBJ2-3, the V gene TRBV28, with 7 nucleotides matching TRBD2. The CDR3 is 16 residues long. Germline V lookup: CDR1 MDHEN, CDR2 SYDVKM. The ends lost 8 bases at V and 2 bases at J; junction bases unmatched: 13. The CDR3: CASPPPPGGNTDTQYF. The DNA for the CDR3 is TGTGCCAGCCCCCCCCCCCCGGGAGGAAACACAGATACGCAGTATTTT.

This clonotype came up a few times. Germline and junction disagree at one end, which may indicate a read error. The chain uses TRBV28 and TRBJ1-6; D not certain. Germline V gives CDR1 MDHEN, CDR2 SYDVKM. This CDR3 has 15 residues. The CDR3: CASRSWTDYNSLLHF. The CDR3 nucleotides are TGTGCCAGCAGATCTTGGACGGATTATAATTCACTCCTCCACTTT.

On this clonotype itself: A much larger clone lies a single base off, so this may be a read error. This CDR3 is missing its conserved last phenylalanine or tryptophan, likely due to a read error. J is TRBJ2-2 and V is TRBV7-2, with a weak D call TRBD1 (6 bases). The V and J ends lost 5 bases and 4 bases respectively, with 14 bases between them. Germline V gives CDR1 SGHTA, CDR2 FQGNSA. This CDR3 region has 15 residues. The CDR3 here is CASSPRGFGTGELFV. CDR3 nucleotides: TGTGCCAGCAGCCCCAGGGGTTTCGGCACCGGGGAGCTGTTTGTT.

This chain joins TRBV6-5 and TRBJ2-2, with TRBD1 matching 8 bases. Germline V gives CDR1 MNHEY, CDR2 SVGAGI. CDR3 length: 16 residues. J lost 6 bases, V lost 4 bases, and 10 bases had no gene match. The CDR3: CASSLRTGFYSGELFF. In DNA form, the CDR3 reads TGTGCCAGCAGTTTACGGACAGGGTTTTATTCCGGGGAGCTGTTTTTT.

This chain links TRBV3-1 with TRBJ2-1; no clear D. Looked up from germline, CDR1 is LGHDT and CDR2 is YNNKEL (reference sequence). Trimming removed 7 bases from V and 15 bases from J, with 16 bases in between. The CDR3 is 11 residues long. The DNA of the CDR3 is TGTGCCAGCAACCGTCGTCCTTGGAGGTTCTTC. Its protein product is CASNRRPWRFF.

V usage is TRBV20-1 and J usage is TRBJ2-1, with 11 bases identical to TRBD2. The junction had 4 bases not matched to a gene; V was cut back by 3 bases and J by 6 bases. Germline V gives CDR1 DFQATT, CDR2 SNEGSKA (reference sequence). This CDR3 is built from 14 residues. The CDR3, as DNA: TGCAGTGCTAGCTTTAGCGGGAGGGCCAATGAGCAGTTCTTC. Translated: CSASFSGRANEQFF.

This rearrangement joins TRBV5-8 to TRBJ1-5; maybe TRBD1 (6 bases). Germline CDR1 and CDR2: SGHTS and YDEGEE. The V end lost 2 bases, the J end lost 3 bases, and 12 bases lay between the germline ends. The CDR3 spans 15 residues. CDR3 nucleotide sequence: TGTGCCAGCAGCTTTGGGGCAGGGGTCAATCAGCCCCAGCATTTT. Residues: CASSFGAGVNQPQHF.

The chain links TRBV9 to TRBJ2-1, with 15 positions matching TRBD2. CDR3 length: 16 residues. V shed 0 bases and J 7 bases; nucleotides not matched to a gene: 2. CDR1 is SGDLS, CDR2 YYNGEE, per germline. In nucleotides, the CDR3 is TGTGCCAGCAGCGTAGGAGGACTAGCGGGAGGGAATGAGCAGTTCTTC. It codes for CASSVGGLAGGNEQFF.

The chain combines TRBV3-1 with TRBJ2-3, with TRBD2 identical over 10 bases. The trim removed 4 bases at V and 4 bases at J, leaving 5 bases unmatched. This CDR3 spans 15 amino acids. Germline V lookup: CDR1 LGHDT, CDR2 YNNKEL (reference sequence). The CDR3 bases are TGTGCCAGCAGCCTTAGCGGGAGGAGCCCAGATACGCAGTATTTT. Translation gives CASSLSGRSPDTQYF.

This clonotype was recorded a few times. The chain recombines TRBV5-1 with TRBJ2-1, with 7 bases identical to TRBD2. The CDR3 sequence is 19 residues long. V was pared by 3 bases and J by 5 bases, with 20 bases of the junction left unmatched. From germline, CDR1 is SGHRS and CDR2 YFSETQ. CDR3 sequence (DNA): TGCGCCAGCAGCTCCCCCCCTCCTACTAGCGAGAGTGGCCACAATGAGCAGTTCTTC. It specifies CASSSPPPTSESGHNEQFF.

The chain joins TRBV6-2 or TRBV6-3 to TRBJ2-1, with 8 nucleotides matching TRBD2. The trim removed 5 bases at V and 3 bases at J, leaving 6 bases unmatched. Germline CDR1 MNHEY, CDR2 SVGEGT. CDR3 length: 15 residues. The CDR3 region is CASSRLASFYNEQFF. The CDR3 DNA reads TGTGCCAGCAGTAGACTAGCGAGTTTCTACAATGAGCAGTTCTTC.

At least ten counts were recorded for this clonotype. The genes are TRBV28 and TRBJ1-6, with 7 bases aligning to TRBD1. Trimming at V came to 8 bases and at J to 5 bases, leaving 3 bases not matched to a gene. This CDR3 is 13 amino acids long. The germline V gene has CDR1 MDHEN and CDR2 SYDVKM. DNA of the CDR3: TGTGCCAGCGACAGGGACAATAATTCACCCCTCCACTTT. It codes for CASDRDNNSPLHF. The variable domain in full, completed from reference TRBV28 and TRBJ1-6, reads DVKVTQSSRYLVKRTGEKVFLECVQDMDHENMFWYRQDPGLGLRLIYFSYDVKMKEKGDIPEGYSVSREKKERFSLILESASTNQTSMYLCASDRDNNSPLHFGNGTRLTVT.

This clonotype was seen only a few times. J is TRBJ2-7 and V is TRBV5-1; TRBD1 might be the D (6 bases). Germline-derived CDR1 and CDR2 are SGHRS and YFSETQ. Trimming removed 2 bases at V and 6 bases at J, with 24 bases between. CDR3 length: 17 amino acids. CDR3 in DNA: TGCGCCAGCAGCTTTTCTGGGGCTTCACAGGGTGGCGGCGAGCAGTACTTC. Protein sequence: CASSFSGASQGGGEQYF.

In this sample, this clonotype turned up a few times. The CDR3 DNA is TGCGCCAGCAGTTTACTAGCGGGAGATGATACGCAGTATTTT. This codes for CASSLLAGDDTQYF. The V gene is TRBV5-1, the J gene TRBJ2-3, with 11 bases aligning to TRBD2. The CDR3 runs to 14 residues. V gave up 5 bases and J gave up 6 bases; unmatched junction bases: 5. Germline V gene sequence: CDR1 SGHRS, CDR2 YFSETQ. The full variable domain, rest sourced from reference TRBV5-1 and TRBJ2-3, is KAGVTQTPRYLIKTRGQQVTLSCSPISGHRSVSWYQQTPGQGLQFLFEYFSETQRNKGNFPGRFSGRQFSNSRSEMNVSTLELGDSALYLCASSLLAGDDTQYFGPGTRLTVL.

CDR3: CSASGQGFPYEQYF. CDR3 nucleotide sequence: TGCAGCGCATCCGGACAGGGGTTCCCCTACGAGCAGTACTTC. This chain connects TRBV29-1 to TRBJ2-7, with TRBD1 identical over 9 bases. V lost 7 bases, J lost 2 bases, and 9 bases stayed unmatched. This CDR3 is built from 14 residues. CDR1 SQVTM and CDR2 ANQGSEA come from the germline V gene.

In this sample, this clonotype turned up many times. The chain couples TRBV5-1 to TRBJ1-2; no reliable D call. Germline V gene data show CDR1 as SGHRS and CDR2 as YFSETQ. CDR3 size: 14 residues. Trimming removed 0 bases at V and 7 bases at J, with 13 bases between. This chain's CDR3 is CASSLGLPDGGYTF. Here the CDR3 DNA reads TGCGCCAGCAGCTTGGGACTCCCCGACGGTGGCTACACCTTC. The whole variable domain, filled in from reference TRBV5-1 and TRBJ1-2, reads KAGVTQTPRYLIKTRGQQVTLSCSPISGHRSVSWYQQTPGQGLQFLFEYFSETQRNKGNFPGRFSGRQFSNSRSEMNVSTLELGDSALYLCASSLGLPDGGYTFGSGTRLTVV.